This is a list of T cell receptor beta chains from one sample in a study of blood T cell repertoires in COVID-19. TCRdb's table, derived via immunoSEQ multiplex PCR, lists solely in-frame clones and lacks some. The table lists some 200,000 clones, roughly 90% of them singletons. Specimen: peripheral blood. These receptor sequences come from a woman in her sixties or seventies with acute or convalescent COVID-19. Both conserved end residues are part of each CDR3. D genes are given only for firm matches. Only part of the rows carry a size: once, few, many, or a class if the clone is expanded.

CDR3 DNA: TGTGCCAGCAGATACGGGGGACAGAGATATGGAAACACCATATATTTT
CDR3 protein: CASRYGGQRYGNTIYF
clone size: once
V gene: TRBV6-6
J gene: TRBJ1-3
D gene: TRBD1

CDR3 DNA: TGCGCCAGCAGCCAAGTTGACACATATAATTCACCCCTCCACTTT
CDR3 protein: CASSQVDTYNSPLHF
clone size: once
V gene: TRBV4-3
J gene: TRBJ1-6
D gene: NA

CDR3 DNA: TGTGCCAGCTCACCCGGACCAGGGTTCTATGAGCAGTTCTTC
CDR3 protein: CASSPGPGFYEQFF
clone size: NA
V gene: TRBV18
J gene: TRBJ2-1
D gene: NA

CDR3 DNA: TGTGCCAGCAGCGTAGGGCCAGGGGCTGGGGCCAACGTCCTGACTTTC
CDR3 protein: CASSVGPGAGANVLTF
clone size: NA
V gene: TRBV7-3
J gene: TRBJ2-6
D gene: NA

CDR3 DNA: TGTGCCACCAGTGATTTTCACAGCGAGCAGTACTTC
CDR3 protein: CATSDFHSEQYF
clone size: NA
V gene: TRBV24-1
J gene: TRBJ2-7
D gene: NA

CDR3 DNA: TGTGCCATTAGGAGGGAGACAGGGGCCCCCTACGAGCAGTACTTC
CDR3 protein: CAIRRETGAPYEQYF
clone size: NA
V gene: TRBV6-5
J gene: TRBJ2-7
D gene: TRBD1

CDR3 DNA: TGTGCCAGCAGCTCCACCGGGGGAGAGTACCTTTACAATGAGCAGTTCTTC
CDR3 protein: CASSSTGGEYLYNEQFF
clone size: once
V gene: TRBV5-6
J gene: TRBJ2-1
D gene: NA

CDR3 DNA: TGTGCCAGAGAGGATACGCAGTATTTT
CDR3 protein: CAREDTQYF
clone size: NA
V gene: TRBV9
J gene: TRBJ2-3
D gene: NA

CDR3 DNA: TGTGCCAGCTCACCACGACCAGCGGCCTCACCGGGCACCGGGGAGCTGTTTTTT
CDR3 protein: CASSPRPAASPGTGELFF
clone size: NA
V gene: TRBV18
J gene: TRBJ2-2
D gene: NA

CDR3 DNA: TGTGCCAGTAGAGGATCAGGGGGCGTCGGTGGCTACACCTTC
CDR3 protein: CASRGSGGVGGYTF
clone size: NA
V gene: TRBV19
J gene: TRBJ1-2
D gene: TRBD1

CDR3 DNA: TGTGCCAGCAGTTACGGGGGCTCCACAGATACGCAGTATTTT
CDR3 protein: CASSYGGSTDTQYF
clone size: NA
V gene: TRBV6-5
J gene: TRBJ2-3
D gene: NA

CDR3 DNA: TGTGCCAGCAGGATCACAGGGACAGATACGCAGTATTTT
CDR3 protein: CASRITGTDTQYF
clone size: NA
V gene: TRBV27
J gene: TRBJ2-3
D gene: NA

CDR3 DNA: TGTGCCAGCTCACCCTTCTACAGGGAAGGCACCGGGGAGCTGTTTTTT
CDR3 protein: CASSPFYREGTGELFF
clone size: NA
V gene: TRBV18
J gene: TRBJ2-2
D gene: NA

CDR3 DNA: TGTGCCATCAGTGAGACGGTCCTGAGCTCCTACGAGCAGTACTTC
CDR3 protein: CAISETVLSSYEQYF
clone size: NA
V gene: TRBV10-3
J gene: TRBJ2-7
D gene: NA

CDR3 DNA: TGTGCCAGCAGCTTAGGACAGGGGCCGAACATTCAGTACTTC
CDR3 protein: CASSLGQGPNIQYF
clone size: NA
V gene: TRBV7-2
J gene: TRBJ2-4
D gene: TRBD1

CDR3 DNA: TGTGCCAGCAGCTTACTCGGAGATACGCAGTATTTT
CDR3 protein: CASSLLGDTQYF
clone size: once
V gene: TRBV11-3
J gene: TRBJ2-3
D gene: NA

CDR3 DNA: TGTGCCAGCAGCTTAGAAGGGGGCACTGAAGCTTTCTTT
CDR3 protein: CASSLEGGTEAFF
clone size: NA
V gene: TRBV11-2
J gene: TRBJ1-1
D gene: NA

CDR3 DNA: TGTGCCAGCAGTTACCACAGACAAGAAAATTCACCCCTCCACTTT
CDR3 protein: CASSYHRQENSPLHF
clone size: NA
V gene: TRBV6-5
J gene: TRBJ1-6
D gene: NA

CDR3 DNA: TGTGCCAGCAGTAAGAGTTCAGGGGCCTACGAGCAGTACTTC
CDR3 protein: CASSKSSGAYEQYF
clone size: NA
V gene: TRBV11-2
J gene: TRBJ2-7
D gene: NA

CDR3 DNA: TGTGCCAGCAGTATTAGACAGGGAACTGAAGCTTTCTTT
CDR3 protein: CASSIRQGTEAFF
clone size: NA
V gene: TRBV27
J gene: TRBJ1-1
D gene: TRBD1

CDR3 DNA: TGTGCCAGCAGGGGAGGGCAATCCTACGAGCAGTACTTC
CDR3 protein: CASRGGQSYEQYF
clone size: NA
V gene: TRBV27
J gene: TRBJ2-7
D gene: TRBD2

CDR3 DNA: TGTGCCAGCAGCCAAGCAGGGTTTAATTCACCCCTCCACTTT
CDR3 protein: CASSQAGFNSPLHF
clone size: NA
V gene: TRBV3-1/TRBV3-2
J gene: TRBJ1-6
D gene: NA

CDR3 DNA: TGTGCCAGTAGCCCCGGGACAGGGAGCTCCTATAATTCACCCCTCCACTTT
CDR3 protein: CASSPGTGSSYNSPLHF
clone size: NA
V gene: TRBV19
J gene: TRBJ1-6
D gene: TRBD1

CDR3 DNA: TGCGCCAGCAGCCGACGGGACTCTAGCACAGATACGCAGTATTTT
CDR3 protein: CASSRRDSSTDTQYF
clone size: NA
V gene: TRBV4-1
J gene: TRBJ2-3
D gene: NA

CDR3 DNA: TGTGCCAGCAGAATAGGAGACTATGGCTACACCTTC
CDR3 protein: CASRIGDYGYTF
clone size: once
V gene: TRBV28
J gene: TRBJ1-2
D gene: NA

CDR3 DNA: TGTGCCAGCAGCTTGGGTCGGTCCTACAATGAGCAGTTCTTC
CDR3 protein: CASSLGRSYNEQFF
clone size: NA
V gene: TRBV5-4
J gene: TRBJ2-1
D gene: NA

CDR3 DNA: TGTGCCAGCAGTTTCCAGGGGTGGGGGACTGAAGCTTTCTTT
CDR3 protein: CASSFQGWGTEAFF
clone size: NA
V gene: TRBV27
J gene: TRBJ1-1
D gene: NA

CDR3 DNA: TGTGCCAGCTCCCGACAGGGCAATCAGCCCCAGCATTTT
CDR3 protein: CASSRQGNQPQHF
clone size: NA
V gene: TRBV27
J gene: TRBJ1-5
D gene: NA

CDR3 DNA: TGTGCCAGCAGCAGGACCCGGGAAGGCTCACCCCTCCACTTT
CDR3 protein: CASSRTREGSPLHF
clone size: NA
V gene: TRBV6-5
J gene: TRBJ1-6
D gene: NA

CDR3 DNA: TGTGCCAGTCGCTTCGTCACAGGGTCTGGGGCCAACGTCCTGACTTTC
CDR3 protein: CASRFVTGSGANVLTF
clone size: few
V gene: TRBV19
J gene: TRBJ2-6
D gene: NA

CDR3 DNA: TGTGCCAGTAGTATTTCATCGGGACTAGCGGGAGCGGAGACCCAGTACTTC
CDR3 protein: CASSISSGLAGAETQYF
clone size: NA
V gene: TRBV19
J gene: TRBJ2-5
D gene: TRBD2

CDR3 DNA: TGTGCCAGTATTCCAAGCGACACCGGGGAGCTGTTTTTT
CDR3 protein: CASIPSDTGELFF
clone size: NA
V gene: TRBV19
J gene: TRBJ2-2
D gene: NA

CDR3 DNA: TGCGCCAGCAGCCAAGAGGCGACTAGCGGGGCGAACACCGGGGAGCTGTTTTTT
CDR3 protein: CASSQEATSGANTGELFF
clone size: NA
V gene: TRBV4-3
J gene: TRBJ2-2
D gene: TRBD2

CDR3 DNA: TGCGCCAGCAGCCAACTTCCGGGACAGGGCTACGAGCAGTACTTC
CDR3 protein: CASSQLPGQGYEQYF
clone size: few
V gene: TRBV4-3
J gene: TRBJ2-7
D gene: TRBD1

CDR3 DNA: TGTGCCAGCAGCTTGATCGCCAGCGGAATTTACAATGAGCAGTTCTTC
CDR3 protein: CASSLIASGIYNEQFF
clone size: NA
V gene: TRBV5-4
J gene: TRBJ2-1
D gene: NA

CDR3 DNA: TGCGCCAGCAGCTTCCGACACCTAACGGGGACTGAAGCTTTCTTT
CDR3 protein: CASSFRHLTGTEAFF
clone size: NA
V gene: TRBV4-1
J gene: TRBJ1-1
D gene: NA

CDR3 DNA: TGTGCCAGCGGAAAGGGGGTAGCGAACACTGAAGCTTTCTTT
CDR3 protein: CASGKGVANTEAFF
clone size: NA
V gene: TRBV6-5
J gene: TRBJ1-1
D gene: NA

CDR3 DNA: TGTGCCAGCAGCTTAGCCCGTAGCGGGTCCTACAATGAGCAGTTCTTC
CDR3 protein: CASSLARSGSYNEQFF
clone size: NA
V gene: TRBV7-2
J gene: TRBJ2-1
D gene: TRBD2

CDR3 DNA: TGTGCCAGCAGCGCCGGCAGGGCGTCCCTTGCTTTCTTT
CDR3 protein: CASSAGRASLAFF
clone size: NA
V gene: TRBV7-8
J gene: TRBJ1-1
D gene: NA

CDR3 DNA: TGTGCCAGCAGCTGGTCCGGGACAGGGAGCTATGGCTACACCTTC
CDR3 protein: CASSWSGTGSYGYTF
clone size: NA
V gene: TRBV3-1/TRBV3-2
J gene: TRBJ1-2
D gene: TRBD1

CDR3 DNA: TGTGCCAGCAGCTTTGACCCTAACAAACGGGGTGGTCAGCCCCAGCATTTT
CDR3 protein: CASSFDPNKRGGQPQHF
clone size: NA
V gene: TRBV12-1
J gene: TRBJ1-5
D gene: NA